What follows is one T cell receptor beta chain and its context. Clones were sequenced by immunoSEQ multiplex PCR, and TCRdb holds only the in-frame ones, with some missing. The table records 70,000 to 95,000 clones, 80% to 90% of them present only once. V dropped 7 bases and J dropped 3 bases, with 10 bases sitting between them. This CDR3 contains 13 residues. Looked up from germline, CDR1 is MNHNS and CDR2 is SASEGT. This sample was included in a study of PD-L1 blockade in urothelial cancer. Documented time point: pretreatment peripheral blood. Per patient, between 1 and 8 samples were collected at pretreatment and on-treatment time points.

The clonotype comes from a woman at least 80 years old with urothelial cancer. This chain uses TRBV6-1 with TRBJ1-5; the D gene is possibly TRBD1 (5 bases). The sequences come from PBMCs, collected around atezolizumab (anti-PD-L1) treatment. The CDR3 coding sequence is TGTGCCAGCACCGGGGGTTACAATCAGCCCCAGCATTTT. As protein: CASTGGYNQPQHF.